This entry describes one T cell receptor (beta chain). Its antigen target is currently unknown. No base quality information exists; no much larger clone differs at one position. The data belong to a study of post-analysis software for immune sequencing data (dated by TCRdb to about 2015). Regarding the study in general: Recorded disease courses included relapsing-remitting, secondary progressive and progressive-relapsing multiple sclerosis, with some patients lacking subtype annotation. Patient repertoires were compared against roughly 10 previously published healthy control repertoires from donors aged roughly 6 to 28 years. A subset of samples was prepared in parallel using single-end sample barcoding, then pooled and co-amplified after Illumina adapter ligation. The investigation overall reported the following: The multiple sclerosis patient group was slightly younger than the control group. Normalized Chao1 diversity was significantly lower in multiple sclerosis patients than controls, suggesting substantial peripheral T-cell clonal expansion. Direct clustering with F measure revealed strong co-clustering of samples prepared in the same batch, which led to a batch-effect correction. Several TRBV segments, including TRBV5-6, TRBV5-1 and TRBV20-1, were significantly more frequent in patients than controls.

The germline V gene encodes CDR1 SGHRS and CDR2 YFSETQ. For this chain, trimming is 4 bases at the V end and 5 bases at the J end, and the number of junction bases without a gene match is 8. CDR3 length: 16 amino acids, cysteine to phenylalanine. The retained sequence is limited to the CDR3, 48 bases, with the frame set at the first base. Library preparation was by PCR. Sequenced using an Illumina HiSeq 2500. To reduce PCR and sequencing biases, unique molecular identifiers were incorporated into the TCR beta cDNA libraries. About 500,000 cDNA molecules were obtained for every 1 to 10 million input T cells, so each molecule roughly corresponded to one T cell. The patient libraries were prepared and sequenced with the same protocol used for the earlier healthy control dataset. Within a given batch, samples were prepared together, multiplexed and sequenced on the same HiSeq lane. The paper's data handling went like this. MIGEC handled the raw barcoded reads, throwing out single-read molecular identifier groups before consensus assembly and CDR3 extraction. Clonotype tables were post-analysed with VDJtools, and diversity was normalized by down-sampling all datasets to the smallest sample size. Repertoire overlap clustering matched CDR3 amino acid but not nucleotide sequences to correct batch-related cross-sample contamination. TCRdb reprocessed the public reads (quality trimming at Q25 with fastp, clone calling with MiXCR) and kept in-frame beta chains. Rows with a matching CDR3 protein are joined into one entry that keeps the most common DNA and genes. Here the V and J calls rest on TCRdb's processing, not on the authors' analysis. The sample table shows under 200,000 distinct CDR3 sequences, and about 30% are seen once. The ten top clones hold around 3.7% of the sample.

To demonstrate the VDJtools post-analysis software, the study profiled TCR beta repertoires from the peripheral blood of about a dozen young patients with multiple sclerosis. The multiple sclerosis patients were children and adolescents ranging in age from roughly 6 to 16 years. Input material: blood. The sequence was collected from a girl aged 2-17 years with multiple sclerosis. Here the chain combines TRBV5-1 and TRBJ2-3; 12 of the junction bases match TRBD2. The CDR3 loop reads CASSPGTSGRLDTQYF. In nucleotides, the sequence is TGCGCCAGCAGCCCCGGGACTAGCGGGCGGTTAGATACGCAGTATTTT.